This is a list of T cell receptor beta chains from one sample in a study of shared clonotypes between healthy human individuals. Clones were sequenced by immunoSEQ multiplex PCR, and TCRdb holds only the in-frame ones, with some missing. The sample carries about 2 million clones, roughly 94% recorded once. Sequencing was done on a sample of naive CD8+ T cells sorted from blood. These receptors originate from a man between 18 and 35 years old in good health. Both conserved end residues are part of each CDR3. Each record gives: clone size, J gene, D gene, V gene, CDR3 DNA, CDR3 protein. The D gene is left open where the match is weak. For some rows the clone size is stated as once, few or many, or as a class when expanded; others skip it.

size: .
J: TRBJ1-1
D: .
V: TRBV10-3
DNA: TGTGCCATCCTTAGCCCGGGAAACAATGAAGCTTTCTTT
CDR3: CAILSPGNNEAFF

size: .
J: TRBJ2-7
D: TRBD1
V: TRBV11-2
DNA: TGTGCCAGCAGCCTAGAAGAAACAGGGGGGATCTACGAGCAGTACTTC
CDR3: CASSLEETGGIYEQYF

size: .
J: TRBJ2-3
D: TRBD2
V: TRBV4-1
DNA: TGCGCCAGCAGGTCCCAACCGGGACTAGCGGGGGACACAGATACGCAGTATTTT
CDR3: CASRSQPGLAGDTDTQYF

size: .
J: TRBJ1-5
D: TRBD1
V: TRBV4-3
DNA: TGCGCCAGCAGCCAAGATACCGGGACAGGGGGAGGTCAGCCCCAGCATTTT
CDR3: CASSQDTGTGGGQPQHF

size: .
J: TRBJ2-7
D: .
V: TRBV5-4
DNA: TGTGCCAGCAGTATCCGAGAGAGCCCTCAGGAGCAGTACTTC
CDR3: CASSIRESPQEQYF

size: .
J: TRBJ2-2
D: .
V: TRBV7-2
DNA: TGTGCCAGCAGCCCGGGGACCCTGAACACCGGGGAGCTGTTTTTT
CDR3: CASSPGTLNTGELFF

size: .
J: TRBJ1-1
D: .
V: TRBV15
DNA: TGTGCCACCAGCAGAGATCGAGGGGGGAACACTGAAGCTTTCTTT
CDR3: CATSRDRGGNTEAFF

size: .
J: TRBJ2-3
D: .
V: TRBV13
DNA: TGTGCCAGCAGCTCCGTAGACGGATTCTCTCCTTATACAGATACGCAGTATTTT
CDR3: CASSSVDGFSPYTDTQYF

size: .
J: TRBJ1-2
D: .
V: TRBV5-8
DNA: TGTGCCAGCAGCTTGACAGGGACGACCTCGTATGGCTACACCTTC
CDR3: CASSLTGTTSYGYTF

size: .
J: TRBJ2-7
D: TRBD1
V: TRBV28
DNA: TGTGCCAGCAGGGACAGGGGACCCTACGAGCAGTACTTC
CDR3: CASRDRGPYEQYF

size: .
J: TRBJ2-3
D: .
V: TRBV6-5
DNA: TGTGCCAGCAGTTACTCCCCCAACCCCGGAGATACGCAGTATTTT
CDR3: CASSYSPNPGDTQYF

size: .
J: TRBJ2-6
D: .
V: TRBV19
DNA: TGTGCCAGTATGGCCATAAGTTCTGGGGCCAACGTCCTGACTTTC
CDR3: CASMAISSGANVLTF

size: .
J: TRBJ2-7
D: TRBD2
V: TRBV4-2
DNA: TGTGCCAGCAGCCCAGGCGGGACTACGGGCTACGAGCAGTACTTC
CDR3: CASSPGGTTGYEQYF

size: .
J: TRBJ2-1
D: TRBD2
V: TRBV10-3
DNA: TGTGCCATCAGTGGCCCGATGGGGGAGGGAAGGGGTGAGCAGTTCTTC
CDR3: CAISGPMGEGRGEQFF

size: .
J: TRBJ1-1
D: .
V: TRBV13
DNA: TGTGCCAGCAGCGCCATGAGACAGGCGAACACTGAAGCTTTCTTT
CDR3: CASSAMRQANTEAFF

size: .
J: TRBJ2-7
D: .
V: TRBV5-8
DNA: TGTGCCAGCAGTAAACAGACAGACAGCTTTTTCTACGAGCAGTACTTC
CDR3: CASSKQTDSFFYEQYF

size: once
J: TRBJ2-3
D: .
V: TRBV27
DNA: TGTGCCAGCAGTTTAGGACGATACACAGATACGCAGTATTTT
CDR3: CASSLGRYTDTQYF

size: few
J: TRBJ1-1
D: TRBD1
V: TRBV7-6
DNA: TGTGCCAGCAGCTTAGGGACGACAGGGGGCCAAGCTTTCTTT
CDR3: CASSLGTTGGQAFF

size: .
J: TRBJ1-2
D: .
V: TRBV28
DNA: TGTGCCAGCAGTTTACCCGGCGGGTATGGCTACACCTTC
CDR3: CASSLPGGYGYTF

size: .
J: TRBJ2-7
D: .
V: TRBV6-5
DNA: TGTGCCAGCAGTTTAGCAGTGAACGGTTACGAGCAGTACTTC
CDR3: CASSLAVNGYEQYF

size: once
J: TRBJ2-1
D: TRBD2
V: TRBV14
DNA: TGTGCCAGCAGCCAAACAACTAGCGGGAGGAACCGACCCTCCTACAATGAGCAGTTCTTC
CDR3: CASSQTTSGRNRPSYNEQFF

size: .
J: TRBJ2-1
D: .
V: TRBV4-1
DNA: TGCGCCAGCAGCCAGGGGGACTTCACCCCCGATGAGCAGTTCTTC
CDR3: CASSQGDFTPDEQFF

size: .
J: TRBJ2-7
D: TRBD1
V: TRBV30
DNA: TGTGCCTGGAGTGCCCAAGGACAGGGTTTCTACGAGCAGTACTTC
CDR3: CAWSAQGQGFYEQYF

size: .
J: TRBJ2-7
D: .
V: TRBV9
DNA: TGTGCCAGCAGCGTAGGTGGCAGCAACACCTACGAGCAGTACTTC
CDR3: CASSVGGSNTYEQYF

size: .
J: TRBJ1-6
D: .
V: TRBV2
DNA: TGTGCCAGCAGTGATTCTATCTATAATTCACCCCTCCACTTT
CDR3: CASSDSIYNSPLHF

size: .
J: TRBJ2-7
D: .
V: TRBV7-9
DNA: TGTGCCAGCAGCTTAGCTCTATCATACGAGCAGTACTTC
CDR3: CASSLALSYEQYF

size: .
J: TRBJ2-2
D: .
V: TRBV6-5
DNA: TGTGCCAGCAGTTACGCCCGGAATGGAGCCGGGGAGCTGTTTTTT
CDR3: CASSYARNGAGELFF